One sample yielded the 27 T cell receptor beta chains listed below, sequenced in a study of blood T cell repertoires in COVID-19. Using immunoSEQ multiplex PCR, the repertoire was profiled, and TCRdb retains in-frame clones only, with some absent. The sample includes a few hundred thousand clones, 80% to 90% of them seen just once. The specimen was PBMCs or T cells enriched from blood (not recorded which). Receptor source: a woman aged 50 to 65 who had recovered from COVID-19.

This clone appeared a single time. The chain uses TRBV7-9 and TRBJ2-1; weak D call: TRBD1 (6 bases). The CDR3 extends over 12 amino acids. CDR1 is SEHNR and CDR2 is FQNEAQ in the germline V gene (reference sequence). V lost 2 bases and J lost 12, with 11 bases in between. The CDR3, as DNA: TGTGCCAGCAGCTTAAGACAGGAAGGGCAGTTCTTC. It is translated as CASSLRQEGQFF.

This chain links TRBV18 with TRBJ1-3, with a weak D call TRBD1 (6 bases). The V and J ends lost 2 bases and 5 bases respectively, with 19 bases between them. The CDR3 is 17 amino acids. CDR1 and CDR2 from the germline V gene are KGHSH and LQKENI. The CDR3 spells CASSPTTQGHYRNTIYF. In nucleotides, the CDR3 is TGTGCCAGCTCACCAACAACGCAGGGACATTACCGAAACACCATATATTTT.

The chain links TRBV3-1 (or the pseudogene TRBV3-2) to TRBJ2-2; 7 bases fit TRBD2. Germline-derived CDR1 and CDR2 are LGHDT and YNNKEL (reference sequence). The CDR3 is 14 amino acids. V was clipped by 7 bases and J by 1 base; unmatched bases: 3. The CDR3 is CASNGTMNTGELFF. Here the CDR3 DNA reads TGTGCCAGCAACGGGACTATGAACACCGGGGAGCTGTTTTTT.

The chain joins TRBV7-9 to TRBJ1-1, with D perhaps TRBD1 (6 bases). Trimming took 6 bases from V and 0 from J, leaving 14 bases between them. CDR1 and CDR2 from the germline V gene are SEHNR and FQNEAQ (reference sequence). This CDR3 comprises 15 residues. In nucleotides, the CDR3 is TGTGCCAGCAGTGACGCCCGACAGGTGAACACTGAAGCTTTCTTT. Protein sequence: CASSDARQVNTEAFF.

This clone was picked up one time. The chain has TRBV24-1 and TRBJ1-2; 9 bases are a match to TRBD1. V lost 7 bases to trimming and J lost 5 bases; unmatched junction nucleotides: 10. The CDR3 totals 15 residues. Per the germline V gene, CDR1 is KGHDR and CDR2 is SFDVKD. CDR3 nucleotide sequence: TGTGCCACCAGACCGAACCGGGACAGGGATTATGGCTACACCTTC. Its translation is CATRPNRDRDYGYTF.

The CDR3 protein is CASSLGTQGDSNQPQHF. As DNA, the CDR3 is TGTGCCAGCAGTTTAGGAACTCAGGGGGATAGCAATCAGCCCCAGCATTTT. J is TRBJ1-5 and V is TRBV28; 7 nucleotides match TRBD1. The germline CDR1 and CDR2 sequences are MDHEN and SYDVKM. Trimming removed 2 bases from V and 0 bases from J; junction bases left unmatched: 7. The CDR3 consists of 17 residues.

The chain has TRBV6-5 and TRBJ1-6; D is possibly TRBD1 (6 bases). Deletions cut 1 base from V and 9 bases from J, with 10 bases between. Germline assignment: CDR1 MNHEY and CDR2 SVGAGI. The CDR3 has 14 amino acids. CDR3 loop: CASSYYQGSSPLHF. The CDR3 DNA is TGTGCCAGCAGTTACTACCAGGGGAGTTCACCCCTCCACTTT.

CDR3 residues: CASSYGPSYEQYF. CDR3 DNA: TGTGCCAGCAGTTACGGCCCTTCCTACGAGCAGTACTTC. The V gene is TRBV6-5, the J gene TRBJ2-7, with D unresolved. Between the trimmed V and J ends, which lost 2 bases and 1 base, there was a span of 6 bases. The CDR3 length is 13 residues. The germline V gene encodes CDR1 MNHEY and CDR2 SVGAGI.

This clone was seen once. The V gene is TRBV28, the J gene TRBJ2-7, with D possibly being TRBD2 (5 bases). The V and J ends lost 5 bases and 2 bases respectively, with 16 bases between them. The CDR3 spans 15 residues. In germline, CDR1 is MDHEN, CDR2 SYDVKM. The DNA of the CDR3 is TGTGCCAGCAGTCGACCCAGCGGAGCCACCTACGAGCAGTACTTC. Its translation is CASSRPSGATYEQYF.

The gene calls are TRBV19 and TRBJ2-1; tentative D call: TRBD2 (6 bases). Germline-derived CDR1 and CDR2 are LNHDA and SQIVND (reference sequence). The CDR3 loop spans 14 amino acids. V was shortened by 5 bases and J by 4 bases, with 12 bases between the two germline ends. CDR3 DNA: TGTGCCAGTAGTTGGGCTAGCGAATACAATGAGCAGTTCTTC. It is translated as CASSWASEYNEQFF.

The chain employs TRBV12-3 or TRBV12-4 and TRBJ1-2, with D maybe TRBD1 (6 bases). The germline V and J ends were trimmed by 5 bases and 10 bases, with 14 bases remaining between them. This CDR3 comprises 12 residues. The CDR3, as DNA: TGTGCCAGCAGTACCGACAGGCTTTACTACACCTTC. It yields the protein CASSTDRLYYTF.

The count of this clone is one. The J gene is TRBJ1-5, the V gene TRBV27, with D hard to call. The germline CDR1 and CDR2 sequences are MNHEY and SMNVEV (reference sequence). This CDR3 is 14 amino acids long. Trimming cost V 8 bases and J 0 bases, with 11 bases left between them. The CDR3 bases are TGTGCCAGCCGCGACACCTATAGCAATCAGCCCCAGCATTTT. Translated, it gives CASRDTYSNQPQHF.

This sequence joins TRBV2 and TRBJ1-6; D remains unclear. V lost 3 bases and J lost 8, with 8 bases in between. This CDR3 region has 13 residues. Germline CDR1 is SNHLY and CDR2 is FYNNEI. The CDR3 region has the DNA TGTGCCAGCAGTGACATGAGGGATTCACCCCTCCACTTT. The encoded protein is CASSDMRDSPLHF. Full variable domain (missing parts from reference TRBV2 and TRBJ1-6): EPEVTQTPSHQVTQMGQEVILRCVPISNHLYFYWYRQILGQKVEFLVSFYNNEISEKSEIFDDQFSVERPDGSNFTLKIRSTKLEDSAMYFCASSDMRDSPLHFGNGTRLTVT.

The gene calls are TRBV28 and TRBJ2-5, with TRBD2 matching over 13 bases. Germline CDR1 and CDR2: MDHEN and SYDVKM. The CDR3 extends over 14 amino acids. V lost 3 bases and J lost 11; bases outside the gene matches: 6. The CDR3 loop is CASSLGLAGTLQYF. Here the CDR3 DNA reads TGTGCCAGCAGTTTGGGACTAGCGGGAACCTTACAGTACTTC.

V is TRBV28 and J is TRBJ2-7; D remains unclear. In germline, CDR1 is MDHEN, CDR2 SYDVKM. V was pared by 4 bases and J by 2 bases, with 12 bases between. The length of the CDR3 is 14 residues. The CDR3 DNA sequence: TGTGCCAGCAGTTATAAGTTAGTCGCCTACGAGCAGTACTTC. This sequence encodes CASSYKLVAYEQYF. Full variable domain (rest looked up from reference TRBV28 and TRBJ2-7): DVKVTQSSRYLVKRTGEKVFLECVQDMDHENMFWYRQDPGLGLRLIYFSYDVKMKEKGDIPEGYSVSREKKERFSLILESASTNQTSMYLCASSYKLVAYEQYFGPGTRLTVT.

For this clone: The sample has other DNA sequences that encode this CDR3 too. The chain links TRBV3-1 (or the pseudogene TRBV3-2) to TRBJ1-4, with 7 bases that match TRBD1. V was pared by 8 bases and J by 7 bases, with 4 bases of the junction left unmatched. The germline V gene has CDR1 LGHDT and CDR2 YNNKEL (reference sequence). CDR3 length equals 12 residues. CDR3 DNA: TGTGCCAGCCGGGACAGACGTGAAAAACTGTTTTTT. This sequence encodes CASRDRREKLFF.

The rearrangement uses TRBV3-1 (or the pseudogene TRBV3-2) and TRBJ1-1, with D possibly being TRBD1 (6 bases). CDR3 length equals 13 residues. CDR1 is LGHDT and CDR2 is YNNKEL in the germline V gene (reference sequence). The V gene lost 6 bases and the J gene lost 5 bases, with 13 bases spanning the gap. The CDR3 region is CASSTGMRTEAFF. The CDR3 DNA reads as TGTGCCAGCAGTACAGGGATGAGGACTGAAGCTTTCTTT.

This chain uses TRBV5-1 with TRBJ2-7; 7 nucleotides line up with TRBD1. V lost 2 bases, J lost 2 bases, and 4 bases stayed unmatched. CDR1 and CDR2 from the germline V gene are SGHRS and YFSETQ. The CDR3 consists of 14 residues. The CDR3 region is CASSLGTAPYEQYF. The CDR3 nucleotides read TGCGCCAGCAGCTTAGGGACAGCACCCTACGAGCAGTACTTC.

The chain carries TRBV4-1 and TRBJ1-1; TRBD1 matches 7 bases. The trim removed 1 base at V and 6 bases at J, leaving 8 bases unmatched. This CDR3 spans 15 amino acids. The germline V gene encodes CDR1 MGHRA and CDR2 YSYEKL. The CDR3 protein is CASSQGSDREAEAFF. DNA for the CDR3: TGCGCCAGCAGCCAAGGTTCTGACAGGGAGGCTGAAGCTTTCTTT.

This chain joins TRBV28 and TRBJ1-2; no definite D call. V gave up 3 bases and J gave up 8 bases, with 10 bases separating them. CDR3 size: 12 residues. Germline V gives CDR1 MDHEN, CDR2 SYDVKM. The CDR3 region has the DNA TGTGCCAGCAGTTTGAGATCGGGAGGCTACACCTTC. Protein: CASSLRSGGYTF.

This rearrangement joins TRBV27 to TRBJ1-2; tentative D call: TRBD1 (6 bases). The V end lost 4 bases, the J end lost 2 bases, and 11 bases lay between the germline ends. The V gene's germline CDR1 is MNHEY and CDR2 SMNVEV (reference sequence). CDR3 size: 14 residues. CDR3 in amino acids: CASSSAGVNYGYTF. In nucleotides, the CDR3 is TGTGCCAGCAGTTCAGCAGGGGTGAACTATGGCTACACCTTC.

The rearrangement links TRBV5-1 to TRBJ2-7; TRBD1 matches at 8 bases. With 4 bases clipped from V and 3 bases from J, the junction kept 12 bases outside the gene matches. CDR1 is SGHRS, CDR2 YFSETQ, per germline. This CDR3 region has 16 residues. CDR3 bases: TGCGCCAGCAGCAGTAGGACAGGGCGAGGGGACTACGAGCAGTACTTC. This sequence encodes CASSSRTGRGDYEQYF.

The table lists this clone with a few counts. The chain links TRBV28 to TRBJ2-7; 7 bases match TRBD1. This CDR3 has 13 amino acids. V dropped 4 bases and J dropped 3; count of bases not matched to a gene: 3. Germline CDR1 reads MDHEN; CDR2 reads SYDVKM. Here the CDR3 DNA reads TGTGCCAGCAGTTCGGGACAGCTCTACGAGCAGTACTTC. It yields the protein CASSSGQLYEQYF.

The chain recombines TRBV2 with TRBJ2-7; tentative D call: TRBD1 (5 bases). Germline CDR1 SNHLY, CDR2 FYNNEI. Trimming pared 9 bases from V and 0 bases from J, leaving 18 bases between. This CDR3 spans 15 amino acids. The CDR3 region has the DNA TGTGCCAGTCGAGCCGGACACTTAAGCTCCTACGAGCAGTACTTC. Translated, it gives CASRAGHLSSYEQYF.

J is TRBJ2-5 and V is TRBV7-2, with D perhaps matching TRBD2 (6 bases). CDR1 and CDR2 (germline): SGHTA, FQGNSA. Trimming left V 2 bases short and J 2 bases short, with 12 bases between. CDR3 length: 15 residues. The CDR3 nucleotides read TGTGCCAGCAGCTTAAGGGCGGGGAAGCAAGAGACCCAGTACTTC. This gives the protein CASSLRAGKQETQYF.

This clone is a singleton in its sample. This rearrangement joins TRBV10-3 to TRBJ2-3; 8 bases map to TRBD1. The CDR3 totals 11 residues. With V trimmed by 9 bases and J by 7 bases, 3 bases remained unmatched. Per germline, CDR1 ENHRY and CDR2 SYGVKD. For the CDR3, the DNA is TGTGCCATAACAGGGGGGAATACGCAGTATTTT. It specifies CAITGGNTQYF.

Remarks on this clone: Mismatch with germline at one junction end may stem from a read error. Other DNA variants within this sample encode the same CDR3. This chain joins TRBV3-1 (or the pseudogene TRBV3-2) and TRBJ1-6; 9 bases line up with TRBD1. This CDR3 comprises 13 residues. Germline values: CDR1 LGHDT, CDR2 YNNKEL (reference sequence). Written as DNA, the CDR3 is TGTGCCAGCAGCACACAGGGGGCGACGCCCCTCCATTTT. This translates into CASSTQGATPLHF.